This TCR beta chain derives from a study of T cell responses to AZD1222 COVID-19 vaccine. Study information: Second-dose timings of about 4 or about 12 weeks were pooled.

The repertoire was sequenced with immunoSEQ multiplex PCR; TCRdb's copy has only in-frame clones and lacks some. The profile shows under 130,000 clones, approximately 92% of them singletons. Trimming shortened V by 3 bases and J by 4 bases, and 9 bases separated the two germline ends. The CDR3 spans 13 residues. The TCR was taken from an adult in good health. The sample in question was peripheral blood, obtained on day 0 of AZD1222 vaccination. V is TRBV23-1 and J is TRBJ1-2, with D perhaps TRBD1 (5 bases). TRBV23-1 has ORF status, its function being uncertain. The CDR3 spells CASSQGPVYGYTF. DNA of the CDR3: TGCGCCAGCAGTCAGGGGCCGGTCTATGGCTACACCTTC.